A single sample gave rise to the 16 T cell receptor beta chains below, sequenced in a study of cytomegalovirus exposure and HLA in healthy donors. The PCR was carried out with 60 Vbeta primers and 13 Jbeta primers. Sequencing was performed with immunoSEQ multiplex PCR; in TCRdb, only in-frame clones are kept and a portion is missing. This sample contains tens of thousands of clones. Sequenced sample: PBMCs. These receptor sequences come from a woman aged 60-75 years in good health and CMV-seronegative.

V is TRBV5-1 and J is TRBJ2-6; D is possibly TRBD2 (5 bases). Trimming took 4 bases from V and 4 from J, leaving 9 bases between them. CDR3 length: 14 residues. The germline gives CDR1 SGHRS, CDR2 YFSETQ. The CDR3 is CASSEGGGANVLTF. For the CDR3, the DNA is TGCGCCAGCAGCGAGGGTGGGGGGGCCAACGTCCTGACTTTC.

The CDR3 nucleotides read TGTGCCAGCTCGGCGGGACGGTGGAACACTGAAGCTTTCTTT. It is translated as CASSAGRWNTEAFF. The rearrangement joins TRBV18 to TRBJ1-1; D may be TRBD1 (5 bases). This CDR3 is 14 amino acids long. Germline values: CDR1 KGHSH, CDR2 LQKENI. With 6 bases removed from V and 1 base from J, the gap between germline ends came to 12 bases.

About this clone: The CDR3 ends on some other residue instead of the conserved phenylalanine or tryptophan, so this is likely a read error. The CDR3 loop is CASSKGLAVSTDTQYS. The CDR3 DNA is TGTGCCAGTAGTAAGGGACTAGCGGTAAGCACAGATACGCAGTATTCT. The chain uses TRBV19 and TRBJ2-3, with 11 positions matching TRBD2. Losses at the gene ends were 4 bases for V and 0 bases for J; bases not matched to a gene: 3. Germline CDR1 LNHDA, CDR2 SQIVND (reference sequence). This CDR3 is 16 amino acids long.

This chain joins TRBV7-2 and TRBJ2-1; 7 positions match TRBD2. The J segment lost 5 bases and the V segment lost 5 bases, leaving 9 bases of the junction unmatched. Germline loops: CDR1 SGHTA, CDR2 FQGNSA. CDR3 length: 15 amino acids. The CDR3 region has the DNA TGTGCCAGCAGCACACAAGCGGGAAACGACAATGAGCAGTTCTTC. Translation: CASSTQAGNDNEQFF.

CDR3 nucleotide sequence: TGTGCCAGCAGCTTAGAAGTTAGTTCAGGACAGCCCTACTCTGGGGCCAACGTCCTGACTTTC. Translation: CASSLEVSSGQPYSGANVLTF. This chain uses TRBV7-6 with TRBJ2-6, with a possible D match to TRBD1 (6 bases). The V gene's germline CDR1 is SGHVS and CDR2 FNYEAQ. The ends were cut back, 1 base at V and 0 bases at J, with 22 bases in the middle. The CDR3 consists of 21 residues.

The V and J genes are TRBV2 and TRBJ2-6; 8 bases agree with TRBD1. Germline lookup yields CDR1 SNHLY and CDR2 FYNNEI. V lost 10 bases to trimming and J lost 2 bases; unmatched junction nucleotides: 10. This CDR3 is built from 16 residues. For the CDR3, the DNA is TGTGCCAACCAAAGACTACAGGGGGCTGGGGCCAACGTCCTGACTTTC. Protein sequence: CANQRLQGAGANVLTF.

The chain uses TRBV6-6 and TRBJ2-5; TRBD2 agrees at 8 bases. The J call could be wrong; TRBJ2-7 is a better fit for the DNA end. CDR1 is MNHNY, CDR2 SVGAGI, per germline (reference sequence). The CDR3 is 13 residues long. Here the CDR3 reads CASLLADTYEQYF. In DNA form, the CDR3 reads TGTGCCAGTTTACTAGCGGACACCTACGAGCAGTACTTC.

The CDR3, as DNA: TGTGCCAGCTCACCGGGGACAGGAACCTACGAGCAGTACTTC. Encoded protein: CASSPGTGTYEQYF. This chain joins TRBV18 and TRBJ2-7; 8 bases map to TRBD1. The CDR3 totals 14 residues. Germline lookup yields CDR1 KGHSH and CDR2 LQKENI. V trimming: 3 bases; J trimming: 2 bases; junction bases outside the gene matches: 3.

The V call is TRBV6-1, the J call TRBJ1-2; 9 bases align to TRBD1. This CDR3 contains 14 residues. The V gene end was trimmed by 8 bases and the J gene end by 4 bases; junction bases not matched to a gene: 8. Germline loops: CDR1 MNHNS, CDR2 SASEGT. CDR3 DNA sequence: TGTGCCAGCCGAGACCGGGACAGGGCCTATGGCTACACCTTC. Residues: CASRDRDRAYGYTF.

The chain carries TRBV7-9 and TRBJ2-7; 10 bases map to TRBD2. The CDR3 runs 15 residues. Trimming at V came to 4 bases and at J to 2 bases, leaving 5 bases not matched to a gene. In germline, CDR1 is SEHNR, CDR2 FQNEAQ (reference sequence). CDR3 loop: CASSSQAGGPYEQYF. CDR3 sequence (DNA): TGTGCCAGCAGCTCACAAGCGGGAGGGCCCTACGAGCAGTACTTC.

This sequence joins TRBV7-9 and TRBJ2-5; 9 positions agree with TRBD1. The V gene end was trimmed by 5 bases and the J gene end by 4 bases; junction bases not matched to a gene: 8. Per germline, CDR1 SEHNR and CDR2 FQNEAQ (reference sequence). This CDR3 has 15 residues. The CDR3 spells CASSPGTGMGETQYF. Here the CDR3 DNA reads TGTGCCAGCAGCCCCGGGACAGGGATGGGAGAGACCCAGTACTTC.

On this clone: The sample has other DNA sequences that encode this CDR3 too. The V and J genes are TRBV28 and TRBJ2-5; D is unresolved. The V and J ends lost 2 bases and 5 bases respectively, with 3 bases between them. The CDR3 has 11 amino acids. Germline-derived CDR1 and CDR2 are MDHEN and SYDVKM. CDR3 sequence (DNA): TGTGCCAGCAGTTTAGAGGAGACCCAGTACTTC. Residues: CASSLEETQYF.

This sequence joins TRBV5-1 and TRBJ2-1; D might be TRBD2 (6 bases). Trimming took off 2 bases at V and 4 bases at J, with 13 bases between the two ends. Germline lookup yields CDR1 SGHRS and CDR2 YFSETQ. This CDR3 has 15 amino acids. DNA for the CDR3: TGCGCCAGCAGCTTAGAGGGAGGCAAGTACAATGAGCAGTTCTTC. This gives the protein CASSLEGGKYNEQFF.

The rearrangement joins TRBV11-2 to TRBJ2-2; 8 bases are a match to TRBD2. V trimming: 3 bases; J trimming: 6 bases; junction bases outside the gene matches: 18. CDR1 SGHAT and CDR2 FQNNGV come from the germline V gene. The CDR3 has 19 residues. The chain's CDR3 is CASSFSELAASSISGELFF. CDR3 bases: TGTGCCAGCAGCTTTTCGGAACTAGCGGCATCCTCCATTTCCGGGGAGCTGTTTTTT. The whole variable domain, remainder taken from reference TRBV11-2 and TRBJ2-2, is EAGVAQSPRYKIIEKRQSVAFWCNPISGHATLYWYQQILGQGPKLLIQFQNNGVVDDSQLPKDRFSAERLKGVDSTLKIQPAKLEDSAVYLCASSFSELAASSISGELFFGEGSRLTVL.

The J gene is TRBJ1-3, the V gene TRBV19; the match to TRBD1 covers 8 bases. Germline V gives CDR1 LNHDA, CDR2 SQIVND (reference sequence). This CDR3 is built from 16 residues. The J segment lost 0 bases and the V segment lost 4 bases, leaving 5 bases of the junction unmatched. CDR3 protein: CASSNQDRGSGNTIYF. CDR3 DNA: TGTGCCAGTAGTAACCAAGACAGGGGCTCTGGAAACACCATATATTTT.

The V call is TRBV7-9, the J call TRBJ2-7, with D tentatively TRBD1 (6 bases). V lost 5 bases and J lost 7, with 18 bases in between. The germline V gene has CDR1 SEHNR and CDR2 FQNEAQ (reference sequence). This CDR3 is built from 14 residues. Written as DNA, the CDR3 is TGTGCCAGCAGCCCCGACAGGCCGCATTCAGAGCAGTACTTC. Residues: CASSPDRPHSEQYF. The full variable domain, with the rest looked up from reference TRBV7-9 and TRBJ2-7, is DTGVSQNPRHKITKRGQNVTFRCDPISEHNRLYWYRQTLGQGPEFLTYFQNEAQLEKSRLLSDRFSAERPKGSFSTLEIQRTEQGDSAMYLCASSPDRPHSEQYFGPGTRLTVT.